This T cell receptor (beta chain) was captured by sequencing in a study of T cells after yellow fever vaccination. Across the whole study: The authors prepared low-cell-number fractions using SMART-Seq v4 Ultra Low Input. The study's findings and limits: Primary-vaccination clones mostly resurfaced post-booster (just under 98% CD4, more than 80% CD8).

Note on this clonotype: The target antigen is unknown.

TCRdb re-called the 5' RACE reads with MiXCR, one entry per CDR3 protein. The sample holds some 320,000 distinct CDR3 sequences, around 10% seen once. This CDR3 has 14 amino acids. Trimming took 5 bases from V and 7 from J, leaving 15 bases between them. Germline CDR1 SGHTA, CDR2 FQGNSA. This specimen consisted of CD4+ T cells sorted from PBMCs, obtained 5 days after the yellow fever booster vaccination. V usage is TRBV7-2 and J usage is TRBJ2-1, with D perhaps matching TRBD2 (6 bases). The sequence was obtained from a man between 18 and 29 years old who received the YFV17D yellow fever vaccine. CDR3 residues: CASSTRDWYNEQFF. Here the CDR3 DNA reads TGTGCCAGCAGCACCCGGGACTGGTATAATGAGCAGTTCTTC.